This T cell receptor beta chain was sequenced in a study of identical twins (dated by TCRdb to 2015 to 2016). Some background on the complete study: The study deep-sequenced TCR alpha and beta repertoires from monozygotic twins, unrelated adults of various ages and cord blood to test whether fetal clonotypes persist. To rule out contamination, the twin experiments were replicated at different times with different library preparation protocols.

This clonotype was counted between two and nine times. Which antigen it targets is not known. No base quality information exists; no much larger clone differs at one position. The library was obtained by 5' RACE. TCRdb lists the instrument as Illumina HiSeq 2000. A universal primer binding site was added through template switching, and the final cDNA carried a unique molecular identifier so that TCR cDNA molecules could be counted accurately. Specific primers in the conserved constant-segment region were used to synthesize first-strand cDNA for TCR alpha and beta chains. To control for contamination, every cDNA library carried two barcodes: a SMART-Mk sample barcode plus Illumina barcodes. Two successive PCR steps introduced TruSeq adapter sequences along with Illumina sample barcodes. The Illumina HiSeq platform was used with custom primers to sequence TCR alpha and beta cDNA libraries. As for how the authors treated the data: Raw reads were processed with MiGEC to extract unique molecular identifiers, and MiXCR was used to determine CDR3 positions. For each individual, recombination models were inferred using an EM algorithm with the repgenHMM and IGoR tools. Shared clonotype analysis was performed with the tcR package in R, normalizing sharing by the product of cloneset sizes. To study raw recombination without the effects of thymic and clonal selection, out-of-frame nonproductive sequences were analyzed. In-frame beta chains were kept once TCRdb had trimmed the public reads at Q25 with fastp and called clones with MiXCR. Every CDR3 protein is listed once, alongside the most common genes and DNA of its rows. These V and J calls derive from TCRdb rather than the authors' analysis. The sample table holds some 760,000 distinct CDR3 sequences, of which roughly 20% were seen once. The ten biggest clones cover 10% to 15% of the sample.

Reading the germline V gene gives CDR1 SGHTA and CDR2 FQGTGA. Here V drops 5 bases and J drops 1 base, and the junction holds 9 bases not matched to any gene. From its cysteine to its phenylalanine, the CDR3 spans 16 amino acids. Only the CDR3 region is kept as DNA, spanning 48 bases read in frame from base 1. General conclusions and limits of the study: Compared with coincidental sharing between unrelated individuals, out-of-frame TCR alpha sequences shared between twins showed an excess of sequences with low generation probability. Invariant T cells such as MAIT and iNKT could partly confound zero-insertion analyses, although diverse VJ usage argued against such confounding for most clonotypes. Abundant cord blood beta clonotypes carried fewer insertions; young adult naive repertoires showed a weaker similar trend, while memory repertoires showed none. Because the same donors could not be followed over many years, conclusions were based on cross-sectional statistical analysis. In monozygotic twins, recombination models systematically underestimated out-of-frame TCR alpha sharing, but the models matched the sharing seen between unrelated individuals. A weaker excess of twin sharing was found in beta out-of-frame sequences because the signal-to-noise ratio was lowered by fewer shared sequences.

Every donor was a healthy Caucasian. The twin cohort consisted of three pairs of female monozygotic twins, all aged about 18 to 30 years. Peripheral blood mononuclear cells were used as the source from which RNA for TCR libraries was isolated. Separately, the same data were catalogued under a study of T cells expressing NK-cell markers. As noted in the second study: Three sorted T-cell subsets (CD3+CD56+NKG2C+, CD3+CD56+NKG2C- and CD3+CD56-NKG2C+) from about 8 donors had their TCR beta-chain repertoires profiled. Among the eight sequenced donors, seven were HCMV-seropositive and one was HCMV-seronegative. In several experiments an anti-gammadeltaTCR antibody was added to restrict sorting to alphabetaTCR-expressing T cells. In six donors, the dominant CD3+CD56+NKG2C+ clonotypes ranked among the top 10 CD8+ clonotypes, making up about 1.0-7.5% of CD8+ T cells. Those dominant clonotypes were again the most abundant among CD3+CD56-NKG2C+ cells in a handful of donors, at about 25-60.1%. Whether the expanded NKG2C-expressing T cell clones were specific for HCMV antigens remained unclear. The eight sequenced donors were randomly selected healthy volunteers, three men and five women. HCMV-specific IgG was detected in serum with a commercial ELISA kit to determine HCMV serostatus. For about six donors, bulk peripheral blood T-cell repertoires were also sequenced from unsorted PBMC. Reads were demultiplexed and grouped by UMI with MIGEC, and clonotypes were assembled and quantified with MiTCR. Only TCR cDNA sequences supported by at least two reads were kept to exclude erroneous sequences. The tcR package was used for downstream repertoire analysis, with clonotypes matched between fractions based on CDR3 nucleotide sequence plus V segment. VDJmatch was used to annotate antigen specificity against VDJdb, with one amino acid substitution in CDR3 allowed.

The clonotype was recovered from a young woman in good health. Here the chain combines TRBV7-3 and TRBJ2-3, and TRBD2 matches 7 of the central bases. The source material was PBMCs. CDR3 loop: CASSLSGTTRTDTQYF. The sequenced DNA: TGTGCCAGCAGCCTCTCCGGGACTACTCGCACAGATACGCAGTATTTT. The full variable domain, with segments outside the CDR3 supplied by the reference TRBV7-3 and TRBJ2-3 proteins, appears as GAGVSQTPSNKVTEKGKYVELRCDPISGHTALYWYRQSLGQGPEFLIYFQGTGAADDSGLPNDRFFAVRPEGSVSTLKIQRTERGDSAVYLCASSLSGTTRTDTQYFGPGTRLTVL.